This TCR beta chain originates from a study of T cell repertoires in cytomegalovirus infection. In the study overall: Both CMV infection and a matching HLA type were indicated by public TCR beta signatures.

Findings of the study overall: Predominance within the ex vivo response was attributable to HLA-C-restricted CMV-specific TCR beta clonotypes. Based on cumulative public TCR beta family frequency, carriers of CMV plus the relevant HLA were identified.

In germline, CDR1 is MNHNS, CDR2 SASEGT. This CDR3 comprises 14 residues. The ends were cut back, 6 bases at V and 2 bases at J, with 11 bases in the middle. This clonotype was recorded at least ten times. The antigen remains unidentified. Via MiXCR, TCRdb re-called the reads, giving one row per CDR3 protein. The data show just under 550,000 distinct CDR3 sequences, approximately 26% seen once. Specimen: PBMCs. The clonotype comes from a human donor in good health (CMV status not recorded). Some clones in this sample may be carry-over from other donors' samples. This chain uses TRBV6-1 with TRBJ1-3; D might be TRBD1 (6 bases). CDR3 residues: CASSLRDTGNTIYF. CDR3 nucleotide sequence: TGTGCCAGCAGCCTCCGGGACACTGGAAACACCATATATTTT.